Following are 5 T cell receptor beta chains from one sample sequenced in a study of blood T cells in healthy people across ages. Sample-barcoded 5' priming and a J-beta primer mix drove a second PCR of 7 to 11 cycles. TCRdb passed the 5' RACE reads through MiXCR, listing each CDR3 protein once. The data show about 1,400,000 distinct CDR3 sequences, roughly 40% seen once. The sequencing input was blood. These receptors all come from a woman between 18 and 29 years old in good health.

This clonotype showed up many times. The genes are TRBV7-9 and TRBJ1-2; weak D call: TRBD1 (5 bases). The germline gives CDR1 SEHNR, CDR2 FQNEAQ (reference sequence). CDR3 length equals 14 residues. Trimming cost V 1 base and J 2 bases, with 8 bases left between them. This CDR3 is CASSLGGTNYGYTF. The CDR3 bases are TGTGCCAGCAGCTTAGGGGGGACCAACTATGGCTACACCTTC.

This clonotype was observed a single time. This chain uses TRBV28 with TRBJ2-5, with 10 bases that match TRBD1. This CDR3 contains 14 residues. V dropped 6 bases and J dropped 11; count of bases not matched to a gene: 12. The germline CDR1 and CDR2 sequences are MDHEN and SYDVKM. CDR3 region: CASRSRQGARGQYF. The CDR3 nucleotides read TGTGCCAGCAGATCAAGACAGGGGGCGCGGGGGCAGTACTTC.

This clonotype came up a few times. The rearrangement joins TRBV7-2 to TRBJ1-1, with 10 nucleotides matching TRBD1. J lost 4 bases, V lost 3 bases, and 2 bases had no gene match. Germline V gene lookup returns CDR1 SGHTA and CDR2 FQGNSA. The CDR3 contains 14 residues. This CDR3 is CASSFGQGVTEAFF. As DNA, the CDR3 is TGTGCCAGCAGCTTCGGACAGGGGGTCACTGAAGCTTTCTTT.

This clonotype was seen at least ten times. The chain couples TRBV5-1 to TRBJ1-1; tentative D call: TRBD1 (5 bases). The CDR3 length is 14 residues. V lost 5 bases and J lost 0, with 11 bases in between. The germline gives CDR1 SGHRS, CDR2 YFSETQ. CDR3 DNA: TGCGCCAGCAGTTCCGACAGTATGAACACTGAAGCTTTCTTT. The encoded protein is CASSSDSMNTEAFF.

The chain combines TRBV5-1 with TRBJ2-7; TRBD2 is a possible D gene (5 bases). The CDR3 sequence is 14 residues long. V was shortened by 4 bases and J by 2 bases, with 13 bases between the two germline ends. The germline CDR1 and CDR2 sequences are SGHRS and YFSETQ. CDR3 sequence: CASSINDGTYEQYF. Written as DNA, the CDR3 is TGCGCCAGCAGCATAAACGACGGGACCTACGAGCAGTACTTC.